Only one count was recorded for the clone carrying this TCR beta chain. These data are taken from a study of blood T cell repertoires in COVID-19. Study details: Researchers got acute and convalescent COVID-19 samples from the United States, Italy and Spain.

In the original processing: Reference gene primer amplification gave nucleated cell count estimates. Only in-frame clones appear in the TCRdb table, and some are missing; sequencing was by immunoSEQ multiplex PCR. V, J and clone size derive from that table, while D and trimming were established from the DNA sequence. The data contain about 280,000 clones, approximately 80% of them seen just once; the ten biggest clones take up 5%. Source material: PBMCs or T cells enriched from blood (not recorded which). The sequence was obtained from a man between 40 and 49 years old who had been exposed to COVID-19.

CDR3 loop: CASSQGGQMNTGELFF. The CDR3 bases are TGTGCCAGCAGCCAAGGGGGACAGATGAACACCGGGGAGCTGTTTTTT. The rearrangement links TRBV3-1 (or the pseudogene TRBV3-2) to TRBJ2-2; TRBD1 matches 7 bases. V was pared by 1 base and J by 1 base, with 3 bases of the junction left unmatched. The CDR3 totals 16 residues. Looked up from germline, CDR1 is LGHDT and CDR2 is YNNKEL (reference sequence).